This entry lists 26 T cell receptor beta chains sequenced from one sample in a study of blood T cell repertoires in COVID-19. Generated by immunoSEQ multiplex PCR, the TCRdb table keeps only in-frame clones and is missing some. The sample lists 180,000 or so clones; around 85% were seen once. Sequencing was carried out using peripheral blood. These receptors were taken from a man in his fifties or sixties who had recovered from COVID-19.

The chain is built from TRBV3-1 (or the pseudogene TRBV3-2) and TRBJ1-1; tentatively, D is TRBD1 (5 bases). CDR3 size: 14 residues. Trimming took 7 bases from V and 7 from J, leaving 19 bases between them. Germline CDR1 reads LGHDT; CDR2 reads YNNKEL (reference sequence). The CDR3 protein is CASNPSTAGDEAFF. Here the CDR3 DNA reads TGTGCCAGCAACCCCTCCACGGCGGGGGATGAAGCTTTCTTT.

The rearrangement uses TRBV6-5 and TRBJ2-3, with a possible D match to TRBD2 (6 bases). Trimming shortened V by 9 bases and J by 0 bases, and 13 bases separated the two germline ends. This CDR3 is 14 amino acids long. Per germline, CDR1 MNHEY and CDR2 SVGAGI. CDR3 residues: CASSSGLSTDTQYF. The CDR3 nucleotides are TGTGCCAGTTCCTCGGGACTTAGCACAGATACGCAGTATTTT.

CDR3 in amino acids: CASSQEGSVRLGANTEAFF. The CDR3, as DNA: TGTGCCAGCAGCCAAGAAGGATCGGTCCGGTTGGGCGCGAACACTGAAGCTTTCTTT. V and J are TRBV4-2 and TRBJ1-1; no firm D call. Trimming took 0 bases from V and 1 from J, leaving 21 bases between them. Germline-derived CDR1 and CDR2 are LGHNA and YNFKEQ. The CDR3 consists of 19 residues.

The genes are TRBV12-3 or TRBV12-4 and TRBJ1-3, with D possibly TRBD1 on 5 matching bases. The CDR3 is made up of 13 amino acids. V gave up 3 bases and J gave up 3 bases, with 6 bases separating them. For the CDR3, the DNA is TGTGCCAGCAGTTTGGACATTGGAAACACCATATATTTT. This translates into CASSLDIGNTIYF.

The genes are TRBV6-5 and TRBJ2-7; D is perhaps TRBD2 (6 bases). The CDR3 is 15 amino acids. CDR1 and CDR2 from the germline V gene are MNHEY and SVGAGI. V was trimmed by 4 bases and J by 7 bases, leaving 20 bases between them. CDR3 DNA sequence: TGTGCCAGCAGTTTGACCGGGACTGGCCCTCCGGAGCAGTACTTC. It encodes CASSLTGTGPPEQYF.

The CDR3 sequence: CASSWNLGEGGEKLFF. The CDR3 DNA is TGCGCCAGCAGCTGGAACTTAGGGGAGGGAGGTGAAAAACTGTTTTTT. This chain joins TRBV5-1 and TRBJ1-4, with a weak D call TRBD1 (5 bases). CDR3 length equals 16 residues. The germline CDR1 and CDR2 sequences are SGHRS and YFSETQ. The V end was cut by 3 bases, the J end by 7 bases, with 19 bases between.

V and J are TRBV6-5 and TRBJ2-7, with 10 bases aligning to TRBD1. V lost 8 bases and J lost 7; bases outside the gene matches: 8. This CDR3 has 13 residues. CDR1 and CDR2 from the germline V gene are MNHEY and SVGAGI. The CDR3 coding sequence is TGTGCCAGCGAAAGGACAGGGGGGCTGGAGCAGTACTTC. Protein product: CASERTGGLEQYF.

The chain has TRBV7-2 and TRBJ2-5, with 8 bases identical to TRBD1. Germline CDR1 and CDR2: SGHTA and FQGNSA. The CDR3 has 15 residues. V shed 6 bases, J shed 13 bases, and the junction held 19 bases outside the gene matches. The CDR3 sequence: CASSFHQGAGSVWYF. In DNA, the CDR3 is TGTGCCAGCAGTTTTCATCAGGGGGCCGGGTCAGTTTGGTACTTC.

J is TRBJ1-1 and V is TRBV6-1; D is unresolved. The ends were cut back, 5 bases at V and 1 base at J, with 14 bases in the middle. CDR1 MNHNS and CDR2 SASEGT come from the germline V gene. This CDR3 is 15 amino acids long. The CDR3 protein is CASSLGGGGNTEAFF. As DNA, the CDR3 is TGTGCCAGCAGTCTCGGAGGTGGAGGGAACACTGAAGCTTTCTTT.

This chain uses TRBV3-1 (or the pseudogene TRBV3-2) with TRBJ2-3; TRBD2 aligns across 10 bases. Germline CDR1 and CDR2: LGHDT and YNNKEL (reference sequence). J was trimmed by 6 bases and V by 1 base; bases with no gene match: 13. This CDR3 comprises 18 residues. The CDR3 protein is CASSQGLKTSGFLDTQYF. CDR3 nucleotides: TGTGCCAGCAGCCAAGGTTTAAAGACTAGCGGGTTCTTGGATACGCAGTATTTT.

This sequence joins TRBV27 and TRBJ2-1; perhaps TRBD1 as D (5 bases). CDR3 length equals 14 residues. Germline CDR1 and CDR2: MNHEY and SMNVEV (reference sequence). V lost 2 bases, J lost 0 bases, and 5 bases lay in between. CDR3 nucleotide sequence: TGTGCCAGCAGTTTAACAGGCTCCTACAATGAGCAGTTCTTC. The encoded protein is CASSLTGSYNEQFF.

The chain is built from TRBV5-1 and TRBJ1-1; 7 bases are shared with TRBD1. CDR3 length: 15 residues. CDR1 and CDR2 (germline): SGHRS, YFSETQ. Germline trimming cut 1 base from V and 0 bases from J; bases unmatched to any gene: 3. The DNA of the CDR3 is TGCGCCAGCAGCTTGCGACAGGGACTGAACACTGAAGCTTTCTTT. Translation gives CASSLRQGLNTEAFF.

CDR3 residues: CASARGDTEAFF. In DNA, the CDR3 is TGTGCTAGTGCCAGGGGGGACACTGAAGCTTTCTTT. The genes are TRBV12-5 and TRBJ1-1; 7 nucleotides agree with TRBD1. This CDR3 comprises 12 residues. Germline trimming cut 7 bases from V and 3 bases from J; bases unmatched to any gene: 2. Looked up from germline, CDR1 is LGHNT and CDR2 is FRNRAP.

This clone was detected once. V gene TRBV18 combines with J gene TRBJ2-2; TRBD1 agrees at 8 bases. The CDR3 is made up of 15 amino acids. Looked up from germline, CDR1 is KGHSH and CDR2 is LQKENI. The J segment lost 7 bases and the V segment lost 3 bases, leaving 7 bases of the junction unmatched. The CDR3 sequence: CASSPRGPFYGELFF. For the CDR3, the DNA is TGTGCCAGCTCACCCAGGGGGCCGTTTTACGGGGAGCTGTTTTTT.

The rearrangement uses TRBV7-2 and TRBJ1-2; D uncertain. The V and J ends lost 1 base and 1 base respectively, with 7 bases between them. The length of the CDR3 is 14 residues. Germline assignment: CDR1 SGHTA and CDR2 FQGNSA. The CDR3 loop reads CASSLGAINYGYTF. The CDR3 DNA follows: TGTGCCAGCAGCTTAGGGGCTATTAACTATGGCTACACCTTC.

The genes are TRBV12-3 or TRBV12-4 and TRBJ2-7, with 7 bases matching TRBD1. The V gene end was trimmed by 8 bases and the J gene end by 3 bases; junction bases not matched to a gene: 7. The CDR3 runs 13 residues. The CDR3 coding sequence is TGTGCCAGCCTCCGGGACAGTTACTACGAGCAGTACTTC. Residues: CASLRDSYYEQYF.

The chain is built from TRBV6-5 and TRBJ1-1, with TRBD1 matching over 8 bases. V was pared by 6 bases and J by 10 bases, with 10 bases of the junction left unmatched. This CDR3 comprises 13 residues. Germline CDR1 MNHEY, CDR2 SVGAGI. The CDR3 loop is CASSKSGGERAFF. The CDR3 bases are TGTGCCAGCAGCAAATCAGGGGGCGAAAGAGCTTTCTTT.

The chain is built from TRBV3-1 (or the pseudogene TRBV3-2) and TRBJ2-2, with TRBD2 matching 8 bases. There are 16 residues in the CDR3. Germline CDR1 is LGHDT and CDR2 is YNNKEL (reference sequence). V trimming: 0 bases; J trimming: 5 bases; junction bases outside the gene matches: 5. CDR3 nucleotide sequence: TGTGCCAGCAGCCAAGATGCGGGGGGAACAACCGGGGAGCTGTTTTTT. It specifies CASSQDAGGTTGELFF.

This clone is a singleton in its sample. The genes are TRBV7-2 and TRBJ2-3; D is perhaps TRBD2 (6 bases). Germline CDR1 and CDR2: SGHTA and FQGNSA. The length of the CDR3 is 16 residues. V gave up 5 bases and J gave up 2 bases, with 17 bases separating them. The DNA for the CDR3 is TGTGCCAGCAGCCGCGGCGCGGGGCCCTACACAGATACGCAGTATTTT. Protein: CASSRGAGPYTDTQYF.

This clone has just one count. The V and J genes are TRBV7-3 and TRBJ2-1, with 7 bases lining up with TRBD2. Trimming took 6 bases from V and 3 from J; bases not matched to a gene: 11. Germline loops: CDR1 SGHTA, CDR2 FQGTGA. This CDR3 spans 16 amino acids. The CDR3 loop is CASSPAAAGVYNEQFF. CDR3 nucleotides: TGTGCCAGCAGTCCAGCTGCGGCGGGGGTCTACAATGAGCAGTTCTTC.

Regarding this clone: The sample contains more than one DNA sequence encoding this CDR3. The chain combines TRBV18 with TRBJ2-5, with no clear D. V was shortened by 2 bases and J by 5 bases, with 3 bases between the two germline ends. The CDR3 totals 11 residues. The germline gives CDR1 KGHSH, CDR2 LQKENI. As DNA, the CDR3 is TGTGCCAGCTCACCAGAGGAGACCCAGTACTTC. Residues: CASSPEETQYF.

The chain is built from TRBV2 and TRBJ2-6, with D possibly TRBD2 on 5 matching bases. Trimming stripped 5 bases from V and 0 bases from J, with 11 bases between. The CDR3 runs 16 residues. From germline, CDR1 is SNHLY and CDR2 FYNNEI. CDR3 region: CASSFGGGSGANVLTF. As DNA, the CDR3 is TGTGCCAGCAGTTTCGGTGGAGGCTCTGGGGCCAACGTCCTGACTTTC.

The chain links TRBV5-1 to TRBJ2-7; 8 nucleotides agree with TRBD2. V lost 4 bases, J lost 2 bases, and 8 bases stayed unmatched. The CDR3 covers 15 residues. CDR1 and CDR2 from the germline V gene are SGHRS and YFSETQ. CDR3 nucleotide sequence: TGCGCCAGCAGCCCCGGGGGGGGCATGACCTACGAGCAGTACTTC. Its translation is CASSPGGGMTYEQYF.

This chain links TRBV9 with TRBJ2-2, with 7 bases fitting TRBD2. Trimming took 4 bases from V and 5 from J; bases not matched to a gene: 5. This CDR3 is built from 14 residues. CDR1 SGDLS and CDR2 YYNGEE come from the germline V gene. The CDR3 here is CASSPTGGTGELFF. CDR3 nucleotides: TGTGCCAGCAGCCCCACGGGGGGTACCGGGGAGCTGTTTTTT.

The chain has TRBV3-1 (or the pseudogene TRBV3-2) and TRBJ2-5; 8 positions agree with TRBD1. The trim removed 3 bases at V and 0 bases at J, leaving 12 bases unmatched. Germline values: CDR1 LGHDT, CDR2 YNNKEL (reference sequence). The CDR3 is 18 amino acids. The CDR3 DNA is TGTGCCAGCAGCCAGAGTACGGGCGGACAGGGAGACCAAGAGACCCAGTACTTC. This encodes CASSQSTGGQGDQETQYF.

This chain connects TRBV19 to TRBJ2-3; a weak D match, TRBD1 (6 bases). Per germline, CDR1 LNHDA and CDR2 SQIVND (reference sequence). V gave up 7 bases and J gave up 1 base, with 15 bases separating them. The CDR3 contains 15 residues. The CDR3 DNA is TGTGCCAGTACGCAGCAAGCAGGGGGCACAGATACGCAGTATTTT. Its protein is CASTQQAGGTDTQYF.